This T cell receptor (beta chain) was profiled in a study of cytomegalovirus exposure and HLA in healthy donors. The sample holds a few counts of this clone. PCR used 60 Vbeta primers and 13 Jbeta primers. TCRdb's copy holds only in-frame clones and misses some; the assay was immunoSEQ multiplex PCR. Of around 150,000 clones in the sample, approximately 62% are singletons; the top ten hold about 1.3%. Sequenced material: PBMCs. The clonotype originates from a man aged 45-60 years in good health and CMV-seronegative.

CDR3 loop: CAISRRTGGAVGVVDYGYTF. CDR3 nucleotide sequence: TGTGCCATCAGCCGTAGGACAGGGGGCGCGGTCGGTGTAGTCGACTATGGCTACACCTTC. The chain combines TRBV10-3 with TRBJ1-2; 11 nucleotides line up with TRBD1. V dropped 6 bases and J dropped 3; count of bases not matched to a gene: 21. Germline V lookup: CDR1 ENHRY, CDR2 SYGVKD. The CDR3 contains 20 residues.